These 8 T cell receptor beta chains were all obtained from the same sample, sequenced in a study of T cell responses to AZD1222 COVID-19 vaccine. Generated by immunoSEQ multiplex PCR, the TCRdb table keeps only in-frame clones and is missing some. The repertoire holds about 170,000 clones, with about nine tenths as singletons. Sample: peripheral blood, taken on day 0 of AZD1222 vaccination. The origin of the receptors is an adult in good health.

In regard to this clone: The sample has other DNA sequences that encode this CDR3 too. The chain has TRBV3-1 (or the pseudogene TRBV3-2) and TRBJ2-7; D is unclear. The CDR3 sequence is 11 residues long. Germline CDR1 LGHDT, CDR2 YNNKEL (reference sequence). Trimming cost V 5 bases and J 3 bases, with 5 bases left between them. The CDR3 sequence is CASSSLYEQYF. CDR3 coding DNA: TGTGCCAGCAGCTCCCTCTACGAGCAGTACTTC.

The genes are TRBV3-1 (or the pseudogene TRBV3-2) and TRBJ1-1, with 9 bases matching TRBD1. The germline gives CDR1 LGHDT, CDR2 YNNKEL (reference sequence). The J segment lost 2 bases and the V segment lost 1 base, leaving 8 bases of the junction unmatched. The CDR3 has 17 amino acids. CDR3 nucleotide sequence: TGTGCCAGCAGCCAAGCCCCCCAGGGACAGGGAAACACTGAAGCTTTCTTT. It translates to CASSQAPQGQGNTEAFF.

The J gene is TRBJ1-6, the V gene TRBV6-1, with D perhaps matching TRBD1 (6 bases). The ends were cut back, 2 bases at V and 12 bases at J, with 11 bases in the middle. Germline V gene sequence: CDR1 MNHNS, CDR2 SASEGT. The CDR3 extends over 13 amino acids. Written as DNA, the CDR3 is TGTGCCAGCAGTGAAACAGGGTCGATACCCCTCCACTTT. Protein product: CASSETGSIPLHF.

The rearrangement joins TRBV6-2 or TRBV6-3 to TRBJ1-1; D unclear. CDR1 and CDR2 (germline): MNHEY, SVGEGT. V was cut by 0 bases and J by 2 bases, with 25 bases left in between. The CDR3 is made up of 20 amino acids. CDR3 residues: CASSYSIRRHLNRGNTEAFF. The CDR3, as DNA: TGTGCCAGCAGTTACTCTATAAGGCGACACCTAAACCGAGGAAACACTGAAGCTTTCTTT.

The chain is built from TRBV5-4 and TRBJ2-5, with 13 nucleotides matching TRBD2. The CDR3 extends over 16 amino acids. The germline V gene has CDR1 SGHNT and CDR2 YYREEE (reference sequence). The V segment lost 4 bases and the J segment 2 bases; nucleotides outside the gene matches: 5. Here the CDR3 reads CASSPRTSGGQETQYF. CDR3 DNA: TGTGCCAGCAGCCCTCGGACTAGCGGGGGACAAGAGACCCAGTACTTC.

The chain joins TRBV11-1 to TRBJ1-1; the D is unclear. Per the germline V gene, CDR1 is SGHAT and CDR2 is FQDESV (reference sequence). Trimming took 7 bases from V and 1 from J, leaving 16 bases between them. CDR3 length: 15 residues. CDR3 amino acids: CASTAEVRGNTEAFF. CDR3 in DNA: TGTGCCAGCACTGCGGAGGTACGGGGGAACACTGAAGCTTTCTTT.

The chain combines TRBV29-1 with TRBJ1-4; TRBD1 aligns across 10 bases. The CDR3 has 13 amino acids. Germline trimming cut 5 bases from V and 6 bases from J; bases unmatched to any gene: 3. The germline V gene has CDR1 SQVTM and CDR2 ANQGSEA. The CDR3 region is CSVNGQGDEKLFF. The CDR3 coding sequence is TGCAGCGTTAACGGACAGGGGGATGAAAAACTGTTTTTT.

V usage is TRBV2 and J usage is TRBJ1-3; perhaps TRBD1 as D (5 bases). The germline V gene has CDR1 SNHLY and CDR2 FYNNEI. The CDR3 sequence is 16 residues long. V shed 1 base and J shed 0 bases, with 10 bases lying between them. The CDR3 protein is CASSEVPGGSGNTIYF. In DNA, the CDR3 is TGTGCCAGCAGTGAAGTCCCCGGGGGCTCTGGAAACACCATATATTTT.